This T cell receptor beta chain was obtained from a study of blood T cell repertoires in COVID-19. CDR1 is SGDLS, CDR2 YYNGEE, per germline. The CDR3 runs 13 residues. V lost 5 bases to trimming and J lost 4 bases; unmatched junction nucleotides: 3. Using immunoSEQ multiplex PCR, the repertoire was profiled, and TCRdb retains in-frame clones only, with some absent. The sample has just over 650,000 clones, 75% to 90% seen once. The sample taken for sequencing was peripheral blood. The gene calls are TRBV9 and TRBJ1-2; TRBD1 matches 9 bases. The clonotype comes from a woman aged 18-29 years with acute or convalescent COVID-19. The CDR3 is CASRTGGGYGYTF. The CDR3 DNA reads as TGTGCCAGCAGGACAGGGGGAGGCTATGGCTACACCTTC.